This T cell receptor beta chain was obtained from a study of blood T cell repertoires in COVID-19. In the original workflow: Nucleated cell counts were estimated from reference gene primer amplification. TCRdb's copy holds only in-frame clones and misses some; the assay was immunoSEQ multiplex PCR. That table is the source of V, J and clone size, and D and trimming were worked out from the DNA. The sample includes some 360,000 clones, almost 90% of them seen just once. This CDR3 spans 16 amino acids. The germline V gene has CDR1 LNHDA and CDR2 SQIVND (reference sequence). The V end was cut by 5 bases, the J end by 4 bases, with 15 bases between.

The sequenced material came from PBMCs or T cells enriched from blood (not recorded which). The clonotype originates from a woman aged 25-40 years who had been exposed to COVID-19. The chain uses TRBV19 and TRBJ1-6; D gene ambiguous. CDR3 amino acids: CASSVRREIYNSPLHF. The DNA of the CDR3 is TGTGCCAGTAGTGTCAGAAGGGAGATTTATAATTCACCCCTCCACTTT.